This T cell receptor (beta chain) emerged from a study of T cell responses to AZD1222 COVID-19 vaccine. Whole-study context: Second-dose schedules of about 4 or about 12 weeks were combined. Study-wide points: The study reported that nearly half of spike-specific TCRs target unmutated variant regions. Donors, mostly white British, included more females; clonal diversity was possibly underestimated. Baseline testing showed seropositivity in only six or seven AZD1222 recipients.

The germline gives CDR1 SGHTA, CDR2 FQGTGA. J gave up 8 bases and V 5 bases, and 6 bases lay outside the gene matches. The CDR3 runs to 14 residues. Produced via immunoSEQ multiplex PCR; TCRdb's table is partial and in-frame only. The sample contains just under 35,000 clones, 70% to 90% of which appear only once. In the case of this clone: What it recognizes is unknown.

The source of this sequence is an adult in good health. The chain has TRBV7-3 and TRBJ2-1; 10 nucleotides line up with TRBD2. The sequences come from peripheral blood, collected on day 0 of AZD1222 vaccination. The CDR3 region is CASSPSGGGDEQFF. The CDR3 DNA follows: TGTGCCAGCAGCCCTAGCGGGGGTGGGGATGAGCAGTTCTTC. The entire variable domain, with the rest obtained from reference TRBV7-3 and TRBJ2-1, is as follows: GAGVSQTPSNKVTEKGKYVELRCDPISGHTALYWYRQSLGQGPEFLIYFQGTGAADDSGLPNDRFFAVRPEGSVSTLKIQRTERGDSAVYLCASSPSGGGDEQFFGPGTRLTVL.